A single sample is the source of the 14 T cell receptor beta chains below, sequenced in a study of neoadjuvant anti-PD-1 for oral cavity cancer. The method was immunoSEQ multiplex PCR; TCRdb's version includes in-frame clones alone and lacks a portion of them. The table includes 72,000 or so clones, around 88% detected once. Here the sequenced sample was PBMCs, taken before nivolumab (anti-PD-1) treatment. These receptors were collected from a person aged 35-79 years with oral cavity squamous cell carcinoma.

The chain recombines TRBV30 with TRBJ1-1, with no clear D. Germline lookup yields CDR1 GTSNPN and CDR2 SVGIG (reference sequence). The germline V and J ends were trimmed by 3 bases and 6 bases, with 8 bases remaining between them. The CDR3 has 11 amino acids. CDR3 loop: CAWSPGSEAFF. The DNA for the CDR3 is TGTGCCTGGAGCCCAGGATCTGAAGCTTTCTTT.

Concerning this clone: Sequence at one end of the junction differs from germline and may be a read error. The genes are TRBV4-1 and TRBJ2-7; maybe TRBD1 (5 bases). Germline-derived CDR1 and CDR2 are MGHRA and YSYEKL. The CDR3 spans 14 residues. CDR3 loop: CASSQGQRSSEQYF. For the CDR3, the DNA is TGCGCCAGCAGCCAAGGACAGAGATCCTCCGAGCAGTACTTC.

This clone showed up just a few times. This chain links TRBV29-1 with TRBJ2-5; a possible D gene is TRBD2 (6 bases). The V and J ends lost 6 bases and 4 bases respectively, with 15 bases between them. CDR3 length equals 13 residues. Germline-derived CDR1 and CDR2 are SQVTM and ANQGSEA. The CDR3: CSVTPLARETQYF. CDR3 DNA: TGCAGCGTCACCCCACTAGCTCGAGAGACCCAGTACTTC.

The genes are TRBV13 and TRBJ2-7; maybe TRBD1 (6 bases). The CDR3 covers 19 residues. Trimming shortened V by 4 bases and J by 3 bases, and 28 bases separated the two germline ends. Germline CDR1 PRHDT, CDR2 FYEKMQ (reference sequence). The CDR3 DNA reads TGTGCCAGCAGCTCCCGGGGAACCTCTGGTGGCGGACAGAACTACGAGCAGTACTTC. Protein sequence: CASSSRGTSGGGQNYEQYF.

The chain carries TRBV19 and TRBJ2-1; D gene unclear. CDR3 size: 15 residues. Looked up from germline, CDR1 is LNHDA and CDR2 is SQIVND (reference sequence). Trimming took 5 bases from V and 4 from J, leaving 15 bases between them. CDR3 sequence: CASSEVQKWYNEQFF. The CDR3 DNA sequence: TGTGCCAGTAGTGAGGTTCAAAAATGGTACAATGAGCAGTTCTTC. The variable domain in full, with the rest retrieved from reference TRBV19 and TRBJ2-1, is DGGITQSPKYLFRKEGQNVTLSCEQNLNHDAMYWYRQDPGQGLRLIYYSQIVNDFQKGDIAEGYSVSREKKESFPLTVTSAQKNPTAFYLCASSEVQKWYNEQFFGPGTRLTVL.

The CDR3 nucleotides are TGCAGCGCTAGGGGTAGGACTAATGAAAAACTGTTTTTT. Translation gives CSARGRTNEKLFF. The chain recombines TRBV29-1 with TRBJ1-4; D might be TRBD1 (5 bases). From germline, CDR1 is SQVTM and CDR2 ANQGSEA. Between the trimmed V and J ends, which lost 7 bases and 2 bases, there was a span of 11 bases. The CDR3 length is 13 residues.

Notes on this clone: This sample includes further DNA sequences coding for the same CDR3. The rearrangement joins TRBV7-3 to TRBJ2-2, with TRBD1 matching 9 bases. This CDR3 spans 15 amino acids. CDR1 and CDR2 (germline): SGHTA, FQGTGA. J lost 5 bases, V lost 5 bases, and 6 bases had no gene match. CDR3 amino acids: CASSRGQGRTGELFF. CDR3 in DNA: TGTGCCAGCAGCCGCGGACAGGGGAGGACCGGGGAGCTGTTTTTT.

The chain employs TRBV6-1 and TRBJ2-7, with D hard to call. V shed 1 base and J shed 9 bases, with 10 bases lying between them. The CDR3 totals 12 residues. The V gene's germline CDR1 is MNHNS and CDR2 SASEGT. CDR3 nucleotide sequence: TGTGCCAGCAGTGAAGTAGCTTCGGGGCAGTACTTC. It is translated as CASSEVASGQYF.

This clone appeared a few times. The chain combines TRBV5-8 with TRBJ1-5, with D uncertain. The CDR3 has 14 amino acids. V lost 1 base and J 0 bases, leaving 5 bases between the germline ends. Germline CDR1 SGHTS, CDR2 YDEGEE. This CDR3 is CASSLIYSNQPQHF. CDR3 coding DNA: TGTGCCAGCAGCTTGATTTATAGCAATCAGCCCCAGCATTTT.

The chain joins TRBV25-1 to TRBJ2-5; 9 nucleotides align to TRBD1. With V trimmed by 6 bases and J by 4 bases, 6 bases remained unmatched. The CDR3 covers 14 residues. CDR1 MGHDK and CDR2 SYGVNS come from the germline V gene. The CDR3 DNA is TGTGCCAGCAGCGACAGACAGGGGGTAGAGACCCAGTACTTC. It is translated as CASSDRQGVETQYF.

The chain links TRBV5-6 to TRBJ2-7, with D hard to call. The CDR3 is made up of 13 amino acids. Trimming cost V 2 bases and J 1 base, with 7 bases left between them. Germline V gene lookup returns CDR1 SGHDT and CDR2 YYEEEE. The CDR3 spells CASSLLESYEQYF. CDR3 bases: TGTGCCAGCAGCTTACTGGAATCCTACGAGCAGTACTTC.

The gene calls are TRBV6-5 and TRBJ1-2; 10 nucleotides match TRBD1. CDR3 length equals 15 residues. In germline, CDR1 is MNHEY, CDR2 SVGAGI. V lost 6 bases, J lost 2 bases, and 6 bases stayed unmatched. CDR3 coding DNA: TGTGCCAGCAGAGCGACAGGGGGCCCCAACTATGGCTACACCTTC. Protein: CASRATGGPNYGYTF.

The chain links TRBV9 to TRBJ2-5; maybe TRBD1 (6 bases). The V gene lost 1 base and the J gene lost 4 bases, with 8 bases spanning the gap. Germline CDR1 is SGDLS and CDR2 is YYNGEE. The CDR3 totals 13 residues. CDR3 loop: CASSVLGAETQYF. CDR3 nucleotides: TGTGCCAGCAGCGTATTGGGGGCAGAGACCCAGTACTTC. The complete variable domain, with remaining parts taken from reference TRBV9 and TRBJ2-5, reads DSGVTQTPKHLITATGQRVTLRCSPRSGDLSVYWYQQSLDQGLQFLIQYYNGEERAKGNILERFSAQQFPDLHSELNLSSLELGDSALYFCASSVLGAETQYFGPGTRLLVL.

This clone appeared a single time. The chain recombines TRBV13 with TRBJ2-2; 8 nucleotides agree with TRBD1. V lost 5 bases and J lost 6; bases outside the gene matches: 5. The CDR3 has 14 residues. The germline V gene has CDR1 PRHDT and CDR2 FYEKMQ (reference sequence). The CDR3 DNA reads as TGTGCCAGCAGCCCAGGGGGCTGGGCCGGGGAGCTGTTTTTT. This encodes CASSPGGWAGELFF.